This T cell receptor beta chain was obtained from a study of blood T cell repertoires in COVID-19. This table comes from immunoSEQ multiplex PCR, and its TCRdb copy is limited to in-frame clones, with some not included. The sample records under 250,000 clones, more than 70% being singletons. The CDR3 has 17 residues. Germline CDR1 and CDR2: SGHKS and YYEKEE (reference sequence). After removal of 0 bases from V and 0 bases from J, the junction contained 6 bases not matched to a gene. The chain couples TRBV5-5 to TRBJ2-1, with 7 bases identical to TRBD1. Source material: peripheral blood. The origin of this receptor is a man aged 45-65 years with active or convalescent COVID-19. CDR3 sequence (DNA): TGTGCCAGCAGCTTGGCCGTGACAGGGAACTCCTACAATGAGCAGTTCTTC. It yields the protein CASSLAVTGNSYNEQFF. Together with reference TRBV5-5 and TRBJ2-1, the CDR3 gives the full variable domain: DAGVTQSPTHLIKTRGQQVTLRCSPISGHKSVSWYQQVLGQGPQFIFQYYEKEERGRGNFPDRFSARQFPNYSSELNVNALLLGDSALYLCASSLAVTGNSYNEQFFGPGTRLTVL.